This TCR beta chain was identified in a study of shared T cell receptors in the human thymus. Assay: immunoSEQ multiplex PCR; the TCRdb copy retains only in-frame clones and omits some. The sample records hundreds of thousands of clones, 87% being singletons. This CDR3 has 19 residues. V lost 7 bases and J 1 base, leaving 27 bases between the germline ends. The germline V gene has CDR1 ENHRY and CDR2 SYGVKD. These data were also filed under a second study, of human thymus T cells. As that report states: Serving as donors were healthy Finnish infants, each of whom was having open corrective surgery for congenital heart defects. Thymic samples were excised during corrective heart operations. It looked as if thymic and blood repertoires used V and J genes in a biased way.

The sample comprised thymocytes. The rearrangement uses TRBV10-3 and TRBJ2-3; TRBD2 might be the D (7 bases). This TCR came from a boy under three years old with a congenital heart defect. The CDR3: CAINGGTSGKSIGTDTQYF. The CDR3 DNA is TGTGCCATCAATGGTGGGACAAGCGGGAAGTCGATCGGCACAGATACGCAGTATTTT.